The rows below give T cell receptor beta chains drawn from one sample of a study of cytotoxic CD8 clonotypes in ibrutinib-treated CLL. The data were produced by immunoSEQ multiplex PCR, yet TCRdb's version contains in-frame clones alone and is incomplete. Here the sample spans around 130,000 clones, around four fifths being singletons. Here the sequenced sample was PBMCs, taken after 24 months of ibrutinib treatment. These receptors came from a human donor with chronic lymphocytic leukemia. Each CDR3 is given with its conserved first and last residue.

TRBJ1-1	TRBV6-4	CASSDRGRGEAFF
TRBJ2-3	TRBV4-2	CASSQGTETDTQYF
TRBJ2-3	TRBV6-5	CASSPGGPVDTQYF
TRBJ1-2	TRBV7-9	CASSSPRFGPVGYTF
TRBJ2-2	TRBV19	CASSTGQAAFRGLFF
TRBJ1-2	TRBV18	CASSPQGATNYGYTF
TRBJ2-1	TRBV11-2	CASSLDHDEQFF
TRBJ1-2	TRBV7-8	CASSLGSGREGEGYTF
TRBJ1-2	TRBV5-8	CASSLYVYGYTF
TRBJ2-3	TRBV6-1	CASSQTGENTQYF
TRBJ2-5	TRBV7-9	CASSPRGTREETQYF
TRBJ1-6	TRBV7-2	CASSLARESPLHF
TRBJ2-5	TRBV5-4	CASSDRPGAGETQYF
TRBJ2-7	TRBV5-1	CASSAQVTSYEQYF
TRBJ1-1	TRBV7-2	CASSWGQGRGGGDTEAFF
TRBJ2-3	TRBV5-5	CASSLEGARDTQYF
TRBJ2-7	TRBV28	CASTASFYEQYF
TRBJ1-6	TRBV7-9	CASSPHTRRSPLHF
TRBJ2-5	TRBV30	CAWSPQPRETQYF
TRBJ1-1	TRBV10-2	CASSGRKQGYQGTEAFF
TRBJ1-4	TRBV9	CASSPGVGTAVNEKLFF
TRBJ1-4	TRBV11-2	CASSLEAGTGLNEKLFF
TRBJ2-3	TRBV5-4	CASSPSWESSTDTQYF
TRBJ1-1	TRBV5-6	CASSSLKWIGTEAFF
TRBJ2-4	TRBV5-1	CASSLSRGIAKNIQYF
TRBJ1-4	TRBV7-9	CASSLDWTGANEKLFF
TRBJ2-7	TRBV12-5	CASGLVRGGAGRGEQYF
TRBJ1-4	TRBV9	CASSVGAATNEKLFF
TRBJ2-3	TRBV19	CASSIRAGETDTQYF
TRBJ2-2	TRBV7-9	CASSQWTGGSGELFF
TRBJ2-7	TRBV5-1	CASSLGTSGLYEQYF
TRBJ1-6	TRBV6-5	CASSYSQQGVPSPLHF
TRBJ2-7	TRBV15	CATSIHRDSYEQYF
TRBJ1-2	TRBV29-1	CSVERGAGYGYTF
TRBJ1-1	TRBV18	CASSPPLLMNTEAFF
TRBJ1-1	TRBV4-1	CASSQDADRANTEAFF
TRBJ2-2	TRBV9	CASSPRGANTGELFF
TRBJ1-2	TRBV27	CASSSRGPYGYTF
TRBJ1-6	TRBV11-2	CASSLAGTGRLNSPLHF
TRBJ2-5	TRBV30	CAWVTGSFMETQYF
TRBJ2-7	TRBV19	CASSIDRQGKDEQYF
TRBJ1-2	TRBV5-6	CASSPVGRGRGYTF
TRBJ1-2	TRBV5-1	CASSLADENRGRLNYGYTF